This T cell receptor beta chain was captured in a study of blood T cell repertoires in COVID-19. As for the study in general: Material from acute and convalescent COVID-19 was sourced from the United States, Italy and Spain. Nucleic acid was either cDNA or gDNA, and it came from T cells, B-cell-depleted T cells, or PBMCs.

Original handling: Estimation of nucleated cell counts was performed using reference gene primer amplification. Assay: immunoSEQ multiplex PCR; the TCRdb copy retains only in-frame clones and omits some. The V and J calls and clone size come from that table; D and trimming were worked out from the DNA. Among some 280,000 clones, about nine tenths were seen once, and the ten largest hold approximately 12%. Per germline, CDR1 SGHNT and CDR2 YYREEE (reference sequence). CDR3 length: 17 residues. V dropped 2 bases and J dropped 6; count of bases not matched to a gene: 14. Sequenced input: peripheral blood. The chain joins TRBV5-4 to TRBJ2-5, with 9 bases identical to TRBD1. This clonotype originated in an older woman with acute or convalescent COVID-19. As DNA, the CDR3 is TGTGCCAGCAGCTTTCTGCTTGGACAGGGGAATGCGCAGACCCAGTACTTC. Translation: CASSFLLGQGNAQTQYF.